This is a list of T cell receptor beta chains from one sample in a study of tumor-infiltrating lymphocytes in primary liver carcinoma. TCRdb re-called the multiplex PCR reads with MiXCR, one entry per CDR3 protein. This sample carries 90,000 to 150,000 distinct CDR3 sequences, around 70% of them seen once, and the ten largest clones take roughly 7.3%. Sequenced: tumor-adjacent normal liver tissue. These TCRs come from a woman aged 55-70 years with primary liver carcinoma and hepatitis B virus infection. Both conserved end residues are part of each CDR3. The order of the fields is D gene, clone size, J gene, V gene, CDR3 DNA, CDR3 protein. The D gene is left open where the match is weak. Clone size appears in some rows only: once, few, many, or a class for an expanded clone.

- - TRBJ2-1 TRBV11-2 TGTGCCAGCAGTATAGAAGGGGGTGAGAACAATGAGGAGTTCTTC CASSIEGGENNEEFF
- - TRBJ2-1 TRBV29-1 TGCAACGTCCCATCTAGCTCCTGCAATGAGCAGTTCTTC CNVPSSSCNEQFF
- - TRBJ1-2 TRBV29-1 TGCAGCATTGAGTCGCAGTCAGACTATGGCTACACCTTC CSIESQSDYGYTF
- many TRBJ1-5 TRBV21-1 TGTGCCAGCGTTCCGATCGGGAGGGCTCGCGGTCAGCCCCAGCATTTT CASVPIGRARGQPQHF
- - TRBJ1-1 TRBV14 TGTGCCAGCAGCCGACAGGTTGACACAGAAGCTTTCTTT CASSRQVDTEAFF
TRBD2 many TRBJ2-1 TRBV5-6 TGTGCCAGCAGCGGCATGACTAGCGGGAGGTCCCATGAGCAGTTCTTC CASSGMTSGRSHEQFF
TRBD2 - TRBJ2-1 TRBV11-3 TGTGGCAACAGCTTACTAGCGGGACGTATCAATGAGCAGTTCTTC CGNSLLAGRINEQFF
- - TRBJ1-6 TRBV7-8 TGTGCCAGCAACTTAAGGGGGGGCAATTCGCCCCTCCACTTT CASNLRGGNSPLHF
- - TRBJ1-3 TRBV29-1 TGTAGCGTTCAACACGGGAGTAACACCATATATTTT CSVQHGSNTIYF
TRBD2 - TRBJ2-4 TRBV6-6 TGTGCCAGCAGTTACGGGGGACTAGCGGTTCATTACATTCAGTACTTC CASSYGGLAVHYIQYF
- - TRBJ2-1 TRBV11-2 TGTGCCAGGAGCTTAGAGACCGGGAGTATGAGTGAGCAGTTCTTC CARSLETGSMSEQFF
TRBD2 once TRBJ2-7 TRBV6-5 TGTGCTAGCAGTCACCCTATAGGACCCGGACTAGCGGGAGCCTACGAGCAGTACTTC CASSHPIGPGLAGAYEQYF
- - TRBJ1-1 TRBV28 TGTTCCAGCAGTTCCCAGGGAAGGGCTTTCTTC CSSSSQGRAFF
- - TRBJ2-5 TRBV10-3 TGTGCCATCAGATCGACAGGTGCTTACCAAGAGACCCAGTACTTC CAIRSTGAYQETQYF
- many TRBJ1-5 TRBV5-1 TGCGCCAGCAGCTCGGGGACGGGGAATCAGCCCCAGCATTTT CASSSGTGNQPQHF
- many TRBJ2-3 TRBV28 TGTGCCAGCAGTTTTGGGGGGTTCAGCACAGATACGCAGTATTTT CASSFGGFSTDTQYF
- - TRBJ2-2 TRBV5-1 TGCGCCAGCAGCTTGGGGCAGGGAGCGAACACCGGGGCGCTGTTCTTT CASSLGQGANTGALFF
- - TRBJ2-7 TRBV15 TGTGCCACCAGTTCCGGGACAACCTCCGAGCAGTACTTC CATSSGTTSEQYF
- - TRBJ1-1 TRBV5-4 TGTGCTAGCAGCTTGAGGGCGGACGACACTGAAGCTTTCTTT CASSLRADDTEAFF
TRBD2 - TRBJ2-7 TRBV5-6 TGTGTCAGCAGCTTGTTCTGGCGGGAGAGTGACGAGCAGCACTTC CVSSLFWRESDEQHF
- - TRBJ2-1 TRBV28 TGTGCCAGCAGTTTAACTTTGACCAAAAGCCCCTACAATGAGCAGTTCTTC CASSLTLTKSPYNEQFF
TRBD2 many TRBJ2-1 TRBV12-3/TRBV12-4 TGTGCCAGCAGTTTGGGAGCGGGAGAACGGGATGAGCAGTTCTTC CASSLGAGERDEQFF
- - TRBJ2-2 TRBV4-2 TGTGCCAGCAACACCGGAGCGGCAGCTGTCGGGGAGCTGTTTTTT CASNTGAAAVGELFF
- once TRBJ1-2 TRBV28 TGTGCCAGCAGTTTGCGGGGGGACGAGCGTCGCTGCACCTTC CASSLRGDERRCTF
- - TRBJ2-7 TRBV7-8 TGTGCCAGCAGTGATAAAAGCTCCTACGAGCAGCACTTC CASSDKSSYEQHF
TRBD2 - TRBJ2-3 TRBV2 TGTGCCAGCACTTGGACTAGCAGGAGTACATATACGCAGTATTTT CASTWTSRSTYTQYF
- - TRBJ2-7 TRBV4-1 TGCGCCTGTAGCCAAGCGGAGAGCTCCTACGAGCAGTACTTC CACSQAESSYEQYF
TRBD2 - TRBJ2-3 TRBV6-5 TGTGCTACTGGAACTAGCGGGGCCACAGATACGCAGTATTTT CATGTSGATDTQYF
- - TRBJ1-6 TRBV12-3/TRBV12-4 TGTGCCAGCAGTTTTATGGGGAGCCCACCCCTCCACTTT CASSFMGSPPLHF
- - TRBJ1-6 TRBV28 TGTGTCAGCAGTTTAGAGCAAGATTCACCCCTCAACTTT CVSSLEQDSPLNF
- - TRBJ2-7 TRBV11-2 TGTGCCAGTGAGAACAGGTTCCCCTCGTACGAGCAGTGCTTC CASENRFPSYEQCF
TRBD2 - TRBJ2-1 TRBV6-1 TGTGCCAGCAGACTAGCGGGAGCCACCTACGATGAGCAGTTCTTC CASRLAGATYDEQFF
TRBD1 - TRBJ1-1 TRBV6-1 TGTGCCAGTGGTGAGGGCACAGGGGATTCTCCCGCTGAAGCTTTCTTT CASGEGTGDSPAEAFF